These T cell receptor beta chains were read from a single sample in a study of early T cells in non-severe SARS-CoV-2 infection. TCRdb passed the 5' RACE reads through MiXCR, listing each CDR3 protein once. The sample includes some 80,000 distinct CDR3 sequences, approximately 12% of them seen just once. Sequencing was performed on whole blood, taken at baseline. These receptors all stem from an adult who was a healthcare worker with PCR-confirmed SARS-CoV-2 infection or an uninfected control (not recorded which). The donor label of this sample is uncertain. CDR3s include the opening cysteine and the closing phenylalanine or tryptophan. A D gene is named only where the DNA matches it firmly. Some rows have no size entry. The others give once, few or many, or a class for an expanded clone.

V gene: TRBV7-6; D gene: -; J gene: TRBJ2-3; clone size: many; CDR3 DNA: TGTGCCAGCAGCCTCCAGCCCGGGACTGTTAGCACAGATACGCAGTATTTT; CDR3 protein: CASSLQPGTVSTDTQYF
V gene: TRBV6-2/TRBV6-3; D gene: TRBD1; J gene: TRBJ2-1; clone size: -; CDR3 DNA: TGTGCCAGCAGCCTAGGACAGGGGCACCACAATGAGCAGTTCTTC; CDR3 protein: CASSLGQGHHNEQFF
V gene: TRBV6-5; D gene: TRBD1; J gene: TRBJ1-6; clone size: -; CDR3 DNA: TGTGCCAGCAGTTACTCGACCGGGACAGGGGGCGGGTATCCCCTCCACTTT; CDR3 protein: CASSYSTGTGGGYPLHF
V gene: TRBV5-1; D gene: -; J gene: TRBJ2-1; clone size: -; CDR3 DNA: TGCGCCAGCAGCCAACTACGGAGCTCCTACAATGAGCAGTTCTTC; CDR3 protein: CASSQLRSSYNEQFF
V gene: TRBV24-1; D gene: -; J gene: TRBJ1-3; clone size: -; CDR3 DNA: TGTGCCACCCGGACCGGGAGGAACACCATATATTTT; CDR3 protein: CATRTGRNTIYF
V gene: TRBV7-2; D gene: -; J gene: TRBJ2-1; clone size: many; CDR3 DNA: TGTGCCAGCAGCCCCTGGGCGGGAAGATACAATGAGCAGTTCTTC; CDR3 protein: CASSPWAGRYNEQFF
V gene: TRBV5-1; D gene: -; J gene: TRBJ1-1; clone size: few; CDR3 DNA: TGCGCCAGCAGCTTGGCCTTGAACACTGAAGCTTTCTTT; CDR3 protein: CASSLALNTEAFF
V gene: TRBV20-1; D gene: -; J gene: TRBJ1-2; clone size: -; CDR3 DNA: TGCAGTGCCTCACGGGGGGAAAGCTACACCTTC; CDR3 protein: CSASRGESYTF
V gene: TRBV29-1; D gene: TRBD1; J gene: TRBJ1-2; clone size: -; CDR3 DNA: TGCAGCGGAAGACAGGGGGACTATGGCTACACCTTC; CDR3 protein: CSGRQGDYGYTF
V gene: TRBV29-1; D gene: -; J gene: TRBJ2-1; clone size: few; CDR3 DNA: TGCAGCGTTGAAGGCACTCCTGACAGAATCAATGAGCAGTTCTTC; CDR3 protein: CSVEGTPDRINEQFF
V gene: TRBV11-2; D gene: -; J gene: TRBJ2-3; clone size: many; CDR3 DNA: TGTGCCAGCAGCTTAGCCACAGATACGCAGTATTTT; CDR3 protein: CASSLATDTQYF
V gene: TRBV5-4; D gene: TRBD1; J gene: TRBJ2-7; clone size: -; CDR3 DNA: TGTGCCAGCAGCTTTCCGACAGGGTCAAAGTACGAGCAGTACTTC; CDR3 protein: CASSFPTGSKYEQYF
V gene: TRBV18; D gene: TRBD1; J gene: TRBJ2-2; clone size: -; CDR3 DNA: TGTGCCAGCTCGACGGACAGGGAAACCACCGGGGAGCTGTTTTTT; CDR3 protein: CASSTDRETTGELFF
V gene: TRBV10-3; D gene: TRBD1; J gene: TRBJ2-7; clone size: -; CDR3 DNA: TGTGCCATCGGAGGGACAGGGGTCGGCGAGCAGTACTTC; CDR3 protein: CAIGGTGVGEQYF
V gene: TRBV7-9; D gene: -; J gene: TRBJ2-3; clone size: few; CDR3 DNA: TGTGCCAGCAGCCCACCCCCCCCGAGAGGCCCAGATACGCAGTATTTT; CDR3 protein: CASSPPPPRGPDTQYF
V gene: TRBV4-2; D gene: TRBD2; J gene: TRBJ2-7; clone size: -; CDR3 DNA: TGTGCCAGCAGCCCCCGGGGGGGAGGGTTGGCGGGCGAGCAGTACTTC; CDR3 protein: CASSPRGGGLAGEQYF
V gene: TRBV4-1; D gene: -; J gene: TRBJ2-7; clone size: many; CDR3 DNA: TGCGCCAGCAGTTCCAACGGAATCGGCTACTACGAGCAGTACTTC; CDR3 protein: CASSSNGIGYYEQYF
V gene: TRBV19; D gene: TRBD2; J gene: TRBJ2-1; clone size: few; CDR3 DNA: TGTGCCAGTAGCATTAGACTAGCGGGAGGCCCCTCTGAGCAGTTCTTC; CDR3 protein: CASSIRLAGGPSEQFF
V gene: TRBV11-2; D gene: -; J gene: TRBJ1-1; clone size: few; CDR3 DNA: TGTGCCAGCAGCCCAAGTTCCAATGAAGCTTTCTTT; CDR3 protein: CASSPSSNEAFF
V gene: TRBV5-1; D gene: TRBD1; J gene: TRBJ2-1; clone size: -; CDR3 DNA: TGCGCCAGCAGCTTGGGGACAGGGGGCAATGAGCAGTTCTTC; CDR3 protein: CASSLGTGGNEQFF
V gene: TRBV2; D gene: -; J gene: TRBJ1-5; clone size: -; CDR3 DNA: TGTGCCAGTACAACCTGGGGAGATCAGCCCCAGCATTTT; CDR3 protein: CASTTWGDQPQHF
V gene: TRBV3-1; D gene: -; J gene: TRBJ2-5; clone size: few; CDR3 DNA: TGTGCCAGCAGCCAGGCTCTCGAGACCCAGTACTTC; CDR3 protein: CASSQALETQYF
V gene: TRBV18; D gene: -; J gene: TRBJ1-1; clone size: many; CDR3 DNA: TGTGCCAGCTCACCACTCAACATGAACACTGAAGCTTTCTTT; CDR3 protein: CASSPLNMNTEAFF
V gene: TRBV2; D gene: -; J gene: TRBJ1-1; clone size: -; CDR3 DNA: TGTGCCAGCACACGGCAAATGAACACTGAAGCTTTCTTT; CDR3 protein: CASTRQMNTEAFF
V gene: TRBV7-3; D gene: TRBD2; J gene: TRBJ2-1; clone size: -; CDR3 DNA: TGTGCCAGCAGCGAAGGACTAGCAGTTGAGCAGTTCTTC; CDR3 protein: CASSEGLAVEQFF
V gene: TRBV20-1; D gene: -; J gene: TRBJ1-2; clone size: -; CDR3 DNA: TGCAGTGCTAGACAGGGAAACTATGGCTACACCTTC; CDR3 protein: CSARQGNYGYTF
V gene: TRBV4-1; D gene: TRBD1; J gene: TRBJ2-7; clone size: -; CDR3 DNA: TGCGCCAGCAGCCGGACAGGGACCTACGAGCAGTACTTC; CDR3 protein: CASSRTGTYEQYF
V gene: TRBV7-8; D gene: -; J gene: TRBJ1-4; clone size: many; CDR3 DNA: TGTGCCAGCAGCTTAGTTGGACAGCCGGATAATGAAAAACTGTTTTTT; CDR3 protein: CASSLVGQPDNEKLFF
V gene: TRBV7-9; D gene: -; J gene: TRBJ2-3; clone size: many; CDR3 DNA: TGTGCCAGCAGCCTGCGGAGAGATACGCAGTATTTT; CDR3 protein: CASSLRRDTQYF
V gene: TRBV7-6; D gene: -; J gene: TRBJ2-3; clone size: few; CDR3 DNA: TGTGCCAGCAGCTTAGAGGGGGTTGGCGCCGCAGATACGCAGTATTTT; CDR3 protein: CASSLEGVGAADTQYF
V gene: TRBV27; D gene: TRBD2; J gene: TRBJ2-7; clone size: -; CDR3 DNA: TGTGCCAGCAGTTTAATAGCGGGAGTAAGTCTCCACGAGCAGTACTTC; CDR3 protein: CASSLIAGVSLHEQYF
V gene: TRBV10-2; D gene: -; J gene: TRBJ1-2; clone size: few; CDR3 DNA: TGCGCCAGCAGTGAGCGGCAGCAAGCCGGCTACACCTTC; CDR3 protein: CASSERQQAGYTF
V gene: TRBV7-6; D gene: -; J gene: TRBJ2-1; clone size: few; CDR3 DNA: TGTGCCAGCAGCTTAGAACGGGCTGGCCCTTTATACAATGAGCAGTTCTTC; CDR3 protein: CASSLERAGPLYNEQFF
V gene: TRBV14; D gene: TRBD1; J gene: TRBJ1-6; clone size: -; CDR3 DNA: TGTGCCAGCAGCCAAGCGGGACAGGTGACCTCACCCCTCCACTTT; CDR3 protein: CASSQAGQVTSPLHF
V gene: TRBV20-1; D gene: -; J gene: TRBJ2-3; clone size: -; CDR3 DNA: TGCAGTGCTTGGAGGACAGCAGATACGCAGTATTTT; CDR3 protein: CSAWRTADTQYF
V gene: TRBV5-1; D gene: -; J gene: TRBJ2-1; clone size: -; CDR3 DNA: TGCGCCAGCAGCCCTCGTGGGGAGAGTGCTCGCGATGAGCAGTTCTTC; CDR3 protein: CASSPRGESARDEQFF
V gene: TRBV12-3/TRBV12-4; D gene: TRBD2; J gene: TRBJ2-1; clone size: few; CDR3 DNA: TGTGCCAGCAGCCGCGGACTAGCGAGCTCCTACAATGAGCAGTTCTTC; CDR3 protein: CASSRGLASSYNEQFF
V gene: TRBV10-1; D gene: TRBD2; J gene: TRBJ2-5; clone size: few; CDR3 DNA: TGCGCCAGCAGCCGCGGACTAGCGGTTTCTAGCGGAGAGACCCAGTACTTC; CDR3 protein: CASSRGLAVSSGETQYF
V gene: TRBV5-1; D gene: -; J gene: TRBJ1-4; clone size: -; CDR3 DNA: TGCGCCAGCAGCTTGGGTCAGGGGGAAAAACTGTTTTTT; CDR3 protein: CASSLGQGEKLFF
V gene: TRBV5-1; D gene: -; J gene: TRBJ2-1; clone size: -; CDR3 DNA: TGCGCCAGCAGCTCTGGACTTAGCTCCTACAATGAGCAGTTCTTC; CDR3 protein: CASSSGLSSYNEQFF
V gene: TRBV6-2/TRBV6-3; D gene: TRBD2; J gene: TRBJ2-3; clone size: -; CDR3 DNA: TGTGCCAGCAGTTACCCGCCTAGCGGGAGGGCCGAGGAGACAGATACGCAGTATTTT; CDR3 protein: CASSYPPSGRAEETDTQYF
V gene: TRBV9; D gene: -; J gene: TRBJ2-3; clone size: -; CDR3 DNA: TGTGCCAGCAGCGTACAGGCCAGGGGTGGGACAGATACGCAGTATTTT; CDR3 protein: CASSVQARGGTDTQYF
V gene: TRBV5-5; D gene: -; J gene: TRBJ1-4; clone size: many; CDR3 DNA: TGTGCCAGCAGCCGTGGGACGGATAATGAAAAACTGTTTTTT; CDR3 protein: CASSRGTDNEKLFF
V gene: TRBV12-3/TRBV12-4; D gene: -; J gene: TRBJ1-2; clone size: few; CDR3 DNA: TGTGCCAGCAGTCCGGACGGGTATAATGGCTACACCTTC; CDR3 protein: CASSPDGYNGYTF
V gene: TRBV5-6; D gene: -; J gene: TRBJ1-1; clone size: -; CDR3 DNA: TGTGCCAGCAGCTTGGCCGGGGGGTCCACTGAAGCTTTCTTT; CDR3 protein: CASSLAGGSTEAFF
V gene: TRBV6-2/TRBV6-3; D gene: -; J gene: TRBJ1-5; clone size: few; CDR3 DNA: TGTGCCAGCAGTCCCGACAGGCCTAGCAATCAGCCCCAGCATTTT; CDR3 protein: CASSPDRPSNQPQHF